This T cell receptor (beta chain) came from a study of blood T cell repertoires in COVID-19. The overall study: From the United States, Italy and Spain came samples of acute and convalescent COVID-19. Sample material is recorded as cDNA or gDNA derived from T cells, B-cell-depleted T cells, or PBMCs.

Per the authors' pipeline: The authors estimated nucleated cell counts from reference gene primer amplification. Measured with immunoSEQ multiplex PCR; TCRdb has only the in-frame clones, and not every one. V, J and clone size derive from that table, while D and trimming were established from the DNA sequence. Counted here are about 160,000 clones, 75% to 90% occurring once; the ten biggest clones make up over 3%. The sample consisted of peripheral blood. The sequence was collected from a human donor with acute or convalescent COVID-19. The donor label of this sample is uncertain.

The CDR3 DNA sequence: TGTGCCACCTCGCCCGGGGGGAGCGGTGGAAACACCATATATTTT. Amino acid sequence: CATSPGGSGGNTIYF. The gene calls are TRBV9 and TRBJ1-3; TRBD1 is a possible D gene (5 bases). Germline-derived CDR1 and CDR2 are SGDLS and YYNGEE. CDR3 size: 15 residues. V lost 9 bases and J lost 3, with 19 bases in between.